The 16 T cell receptor beta chains reported below all come from one sample, sequenced in a study of Ad26.COV2.S vaccination and SARS-CoV-2 variants. Method: immunoSEQ multiplex PCR; TCRdb's copy keeps in-frame clones and lacks some. Among fewer than 800,000 clones listed, 70% to 90% were seen once. The treatment here: about 20 received Ad26.COV2.S at low or high dose, single or two shots; about five received placebo; per-sample allocation not given. The study sampled participants on day 63 after the first vaccine or placebo injection. This material consisted of peripheral blood, taken in a trial of Ad26.COV2.S vaccine versus placebo. The source of these receptors is a person aged 18-65 years who received the Ad26.COV2.S COVID-19 vaccine or a placebo.

The chain recombines TRBV5-3 with TRBJ2-1; 7 bases line up with TRBD2. TRBV5-3 is classed as an ORF, of uncertain function. The length of the CDR3 is 18 residues. J gave up 0 bases and V 0 bases, and 9 bases lay outside the gene matches. The CDR3 bases are TGTGCCAGAAGCTTGGGCCCGAGTCTAGCGGACTCCTACAATGAGCAGTTCTTC. Its translation: CARSLGPSLADSYNEQFF.

The chain recombines TRBV6-2 or TRBV6-3 with TRBJ2-7; D ambiguous. V was clipped by 2 bases and J by 3 bases, with 8 bases between them. This CDR3 region has 13 residues. CDR1 MNHEY and CDR2 SVGEGT come from the germline V gene. In DNA form, the CDR3 reads TGTGCCAGCAGTTACGGCCCCCACTACGAGCAGTACTTC. Translating gives CASSYGPHYEQYF.

In this sample, this clone turned up once. V gene TRBV6-2 or TRBV6-3 combines with J gene TRBJ1-2, with 7 positions matching TRBD1. The CDR3 has 15 residues. CDR1 is MNHEY and CDR2 is SVGEGT in the germline V gene. The junction had 9 bases not matched to a gene; V was cut back by 4 bases and J by 4 bases. CDR3 DNA: TGTGCCAGCAGTTCTTACAGGGGCCTCTTCTATGGCTACACCTTC. It translates to CASSSYRGLFYGYTF.

This chain connects TRBV11-2 to TRBJ2-7; the D gene could be TRBD1 or TRBD2 (7 bases each). Per germline, CDR1 SGHAT and CDR2 FQNNGV. CDR3 length equals 14 residues. Trimming removed 5 bases from V and 7 bases from J, with 18 bases in between. The CDR3 DNA follows: TGTGCCAGCAGCCCTCAGGGGGGGCTCTGGGAGCAGTACTTC. It encodes CASSPQGGLWEQYF.

The J gene is TRBJ1-3, the V gene TRBV2; unclear D gene. V lost 10 bases, J lost 9 bases, and 16 bases lay in between. This CDR3 region has 12 residues. Germline V gene lookup returns CDR1 SNHLY and CDR2 FYNNEI. CDR3 sequence: CATTTPGGTIYF. In nucleotides, the CDR3 is TGTGCCACGACTACGCCAGGCGGCACCATATATTTT.

The J gene is TRBJ1-1, the V gene TRBV18; the D gene is possibly TRBD1 (6 bases). CDR1 is KGHSH, CDR2 LQKENI, per germline. The CDR3 consists of 16 residues. Trimming left V 3 bases short and J 5 bases short, with 19 bases between. For the CDR3, the DNA is TGTGCCAGCTCACCGGGCAGGGGCGCGACCGGGACTGAAGCTTTCTTT. Its translation: CASSPGRGATGTEAFF. The full variable domain, with the rest looked up from reference TRBV18 and TRBJ1-1, is NAGVMQNPRHLVRRRGQEARLRCSPMKGHSHVYWYRQLPEEGLKFMVYLQKENIIDESGMPKERFSAEFPKEGPSILRIQQVVRGDSAAYFCASSPGRGATGTEAFFGQGTRLTVV.

About this clone itself: At the DNA level, this CDR3 is encoded by other sequences in the same sample as well. The gene calls are TRBV11-2 and TRBJ2-2, with D hard to call. Per germline, CDR1 SGHAT and CDR2 FQNNGV. There are 11 residues in the CDR3. Trimming removed 3 bases at V and 8 bases at J, with 4 bases between. In DNA form, the CDR3 reads TGTGCCAGCAGCTTGGAAGGGGAGCTGTTTTTT. Protein product: CASSLEGELFF.

There are a few counts of this clone. V gene TRBV28 combines with J gene TRBJ2-3, with 10 bases that match TRBD2. V lost 6 bases to trimming and J lost 7 bases; unmatched junction nucleotides: 10. This CDR3 is 15 amino acids long. CDR1 and CDR2 (germline): MDHEN, SYDVKM. The CDR3 coding sequence is TGTGCCAGCAGCACCTCTAGCGGGAGTAGGAATACGCAGTATTTT. This gives the protein CASSTSSGSRNTQYF.

The chain joins TRBV7-2 to TRBJ2-3; D unclear. Deletions cut 0 bases from V and 6 bases from J, with 7 bases between. The V gene's germline CDR1 is SGHTA and CDR2 FQGNSA. The CDR3 is made up of 13 amino acids. CDR3 region: CASSLAALDTQYF. CDR3 in DNA: TGTGCCAGCAGCTTAGCAGCTTTGGATACGCAGTATTTT.

The chain combines TRBV19 with TRBJ2-5; 7 nucleotides match TRBD2. With 6 bases clipped from V and 5 bases from J, the junction kept 6 bases outside the gene matches. CDR1 is LNHDA and CDR2 is SQIVND in the germline V gene (reference sequence). The CDR3 loop spans 13 amino acids. The CDR3 DNA reads as TGTGCCAGTAGCGGGAGGACGGGCGAGACCCAGTACTTC. Its translation: CASSGRTGETQYF.

This clone was seen only a few times. Other nucleotide sequences from this sample produce the same CDR3. The V gene is TRBV12-3 or TRBV12-4, the J gene TRBJ2-7; D ambiguous. The CDR3 has 12 amino acids. Trimming removed 3 bases at V and 2 bases at J, with 5 bases between. This chain's CDR3 is CASSFTPYEQYF. The CDR3 DNA sequence: TGTGCCAGCAGTTTTACCCCCTACGAGCAGTACTTC.

Concerning this clone: Distinct nucleotide sequences in the sample also encode this CDR3. The chain couples TRBV3-1 (or the pseudogene TRBV3-2) to TRBJ2-7, with D uncertain. The CDR3 is 11 amino acids. Germline CDR1 LGHDT, CDR2 YNNKEL (reference sequence). V was trimmed by 1 base and J by 6 bases, leaving 4 bases between them. Written as DNA, the CDR3 is TGTGCCAGCAGCCAAGGAGGCGAGCAGTACTTC. It yields the protein CASSQGGEQYF.

The V and J genes are TRBV15 and TRBJ1-2; D call uncertain. Germline-derived CDR1 and CDR2 are LNHNV and YYDKDF (reference sequence). Trimming shortened V by 0 bases and J by 4 bases, and 9 bases separated the two germline ends. This CDR3 has 14 amino acids. The CDR3 DNA reads TGTGCCACCAGCAGAGATAAAAGTGGCTATGGCTACACCTTC. As protein: CATSRDKSGYGYTF.

This chain joins TRBV19 and TRBJ2-5; 14 nucleotides line up with TRBD2. The CDR3 loop spans 18 amino acids. Germline V gives CDR1 LNHDA, CDR2 SQIVND (reference sequence). J gave up 3 bases and V 3 bases, and 9 bases lay outside the gene matches. The CDR3 DNA follows: TGTGCCAGTAGTATCCGACTAGCGGGAGGGCCGATGGAAGAGACCCAGTACTTC. This translates into CASSIRLAGGPMEETQYF.

V is TRBV9 and J is TRBJ2-7, with 9 positions matching TRBD2. Unmatched junction bases numbered 5, after V lost 4 bases and J lost 0 bases. CDR3 size: 15 residues. Germline V CDR1 and CDR2: SGDLS, YYNGEE. The CDR3 loop is CASSLSGGPSYEQYF. CDR3 nucleotide sequence: TGTGCCAGCAGCCTTAGCGGGGGACCCTCCTACGAGCAGTACTTC.

This clone appeared a single time. This chain joins TRBV3-1 (or the pseudogene TRBV3-2) and TRBJ1-2; D uncertain. V lost 1 base to trimming and J lost 4 bases, with 7 bases between them. This CDR3 is 13 amino acids long. Germline CDR1 is LGHDT and CDR2 is YNNKEL (reference sequence). CDR3 region: CASSQAGFYGYTF. In DNA form, the CDR3 reads TGTGCCAGCAGCCAAGCCGGGTTCTATGGCTACACCTTC.